The source of this T cell receptor (beta chain) is a study of identical twins. Whole-study findings and limits: The same donors were not followed; conclusions instead depended on cross-sectional statistical analysis.

A single record per CDR3 protein comes from TCRdb applying MiXCR to the 5' RACE reads. The sample consists of 350,000 to 450,000 distinct CDR3 sequences, about 18% of them appearing once. Details on this clonotype: The antigen remains undetermined.

V shed 0 bases and J shed 3 bases, with 15 bases lying between them. Per germline, CDR1 SEHNR and CDR2 FQNEAQ (reference sequence). This CDR3 is 17 amino acids long. All donors comprised healthy Caucasians. The source material was naive T cells sorted from blood. The chain has TRBV7-9 and TRBJ2-1; possible D gene TRBD2, 6 bases. This clonotype was sampled from a man aged 50 to 60 in good health. The CDR3 sequence is CASSLARGGTLYNEQFF. DNA of the CDR3: TGTGCCAGCAGCTTAGCGCGCGGCGGGACTCTCTACAATGAGCAGTTCTTC. Based on the CDR3 plus reference TRBV7-9 and TRBJ2-1, the full variable domain is DTGVSQNPRHKITKRGQNVTFRCDPISEHNRLYWYRQTLGQGPEFLTYFQNEAQLEKSRLLSDRFSAERPKGSFSTLEIQRTEQGDSAMYLCASSLARGGTLYNEQFFGPGTRLTVL.